This entry lists 15 T cell receptor beta chains sequenced from one sample in a study of blood T cell repertoires in COVID-19. Sequencing used immunoSEQ multiplex PCR; TCRdb keeps in-frame clones, though not all of them. Among some 56,000 clones listed, approximately 80% were seen once. Sequencing input: peripheral blood. The receptors were gathered from a man between 60 and 70 years old with acute or convalescent COVID-19.

This chain connects TRBV11-1 to TRBJ1-6, with 8 bases that match TRBD1. Germline V lookup: CDR1 SGHAT, CDR2 FQDESV (reference sequence). J lost 14 bases, V lost 5 bases, and 11 bases had no gene match. CDR3 length: 14 amino acids. The CDR3 is CASSPRAQGGSLHF. CDR3 in DNA: TGTGCCAGCAGCCCGCGGGCACAGGGGGGTTCCCTCCACTTT.

This clone has only a few counts. V and J are TRBV10-3 and TRBJ2-2; no definite D call. Germline CDR1 is ENHRY and CDR2 is SYGVKD. Trimming cost V 3 bases and J 1 base, with 6 bases left between them. CDR3 length: 14 residues. CDR3 sequence: CAISDWLNTGELFF. The CDR3 DNA follows: TGTGCCATCAGTGATTGGCTGAACACCGGGGAGCTGTTTTTT.

This chain uses TRBV19 with TRBJ1-5; weak D call: TRBD1 (5 bases). This CDR3 is built from 13 residues. Looked up from germline, CDR1 is LNHDA and CDR2 is SQIVND (reference sequence). V was pared by 3 bases and J by 6 bases, with 9 bases between. The chain's CDR3 is CASSMGEGQPQHF. CDR3 coding DNA: TGTGCCAGTAGTATGGGGGAGGGTCAGCCCCAGCATTTT.

This clone came up a few times. The chain recombines TRBV12-3 or TRBV12-4 with TRBJ1-2; D may be TRBD1 (5 bases). CDR3 length: 13 residues. V dropped 2 bases and J dropped 2 bases, with 6 bases sitting between them. In nucleotides, the CDR3 is TGTGCCAGCAGTTTACGGGGGAACTATGGCTACACCTTC. Protein sequence: CASSLRGNYGYTF.

This chain links TRBV5-1 with TRBJ2-7, with 10 bases aligning to TRBD1. The germline V gene has CDR1 SGHRS and CDR2 YFSETQ. Trimming at V came to 7 bases and at J to 4 bases, leaving 2 bases not matched to a gene. CDR3 length: 12 residues. The CDR3 DNA sequence: TGCGCCAGCGGGACAGGGGTGTACGAGCAGTACTTC. It encodes CASGTGVYEQYF.

The V and J genes are TRBV19 and TRBJ1-4; 11 bases fit TRBD1. The V and J ends lost 5 bases and 8 bases, in that order; junction bases with no gene match: 7. This CDR3 comprises 15 residues. Germline CDR1 and CDR2: LNHDA and SQIVND (reference sequence). CDR3 sequence (DNA): TGTGCCAGTAGTTTGACGGACAGGGGGCGGGAAAAACTGTTTTTT. It specifies CASSLTDRGREKLFF. Supplemented by reference TRBV19 and TRBJ1-4, the full variable domain reads DGGITQSPKYLFRKEGQNVTLSCEQNLNHDAMYWYRQDPGQGLRLIYYSQIVNDFQKGDIAEGYSVSREKKESFPLTVTSAQKNPTAFYLCASSLTDRGREKLFFGSGTQLSVL.

This clone occurred a few times. V and J are TRBV6-1 and TRBJ1-1, with D maybe TRBD1 (6 bases). This CDR3 region has 15 residues. Trimming shortened V by 3 bases and J by 0 bases, and 11 bases separated the two germline ends. Germline V CDR1 and CDR2: MNHNS, SASEGT. The CDR3 nucleotides are TGTGCCAGCAGTGATAGGGGGGGTGTGAACACTGAAGCTTTCTTT. As protein: CASSDRGGVNTEAFF.

V and J are TRBV9 and TRBJ1-2; D possibly corresponds to TRBD1 (6 bases). Germline V gene data show CDR1 as SGDLS and CDR2 as YYNGEE. V was shortened by 4 bases and J by 0 bases, with 16 bases between the two germline ends. The length of the CDR3 is 16 residues. In DNA form, the CDR3 reads TGTGCCAGCAGCCCCCGTTGGGGGCCAACTAACTATGGCTACACCTTC. Translation: CASSPRWGPTNYGYTF.

V is TRBV30 and J is TRBJ1-1, with D unclear. Germline V gene sequence: CDR1 GTSNPN, CDR2 SVGIG (reference sequence). Trimming removed 0 bases at V and 1 base at J, with 6 bases between. This CDR3 is 13 amino acids long. The CDR3 DNA follows: TGTGCCTGGAGTGTACTAGGGAACACTGAAGCTTTCTTT. It codes for CAWSVLGNTEAFF.

The gene calls are TRBV9 and TRBJ2-1; perhaps TRBD2 as D (7 bases). The CDR3 sequence is 16 residues long. Deletions cut 6 bases from V and 0 bases from J, with 16 bases between. Germline assignment: CDR1 SGDLS and CDR2 YYNGEE. In DNA form, the CDR3 reads TGTGCCAGCAAGGGGGGTAGCGGGTCCTCCTACAATGAGCAGTTCTTC. The encoded protein is CASKGGSGSSYNEQFF.

This clone was counted a single time. The V gene is TRBV19, the J gene TRBJ1-2, with 9 bases that match TRBD1. V gave up 3 bases and J gave up 10 bases; unmatched junction bases: 9. This CDR3 has 14 residues. The germline gives CDR1 LNHDA, CDR2 SQIVND (reference sequence). The CDR3 reads CASSMARQGGIYTF. CDR3 in DNA: TGTGCCAGTAGTATGGCCCGACAGGGGGGAATCTACACCTTC.

The table lists this clone with a few counts. This rearrangement joins TRBV7-8 to TRBJ1-1; no firm D call. Germline V gene data show CDR1 as SGHVS and CDR2 as FQNEAQ. V dropped 2 bases and J dropped 3 bases, with 22 bases sitting between them. CDR3 length equals 18 residues. CDR3 sequence: CASSLSTPNFGIDTEAFF. CDR3 bases: TGTGCCAGCAGCTTATCTACTCCGAATTTCGGGATTGACACTGAAGCTTTCTTT.

V and J are TRBV4-2 and TRBJ2-1; 14 bases align to TRBD2. Losses at the gene ends were 2 bases for V and 8 bases for J; bases not matched to a gene: 2. The germline gives CDR1 LGHNA, CDR2 YNFKEQ. The CDR3 totals 15 residues. The CDR3 DNA is TGTGCCAGCAGCCAAAGACTAGCGGGGGGGGATGAGCAGTTCTTC. Translated, it gives CASSQRLAGGDEQFF.

The chain employs TRBV6-5 and TRBJ1-2, with 8 bases aligning to TRBD1. Germline V lookup: CDR1 MNHEY, CDR2 SVGAGI. There are 13 residues in the CDR3. With 7 bases clipped from V and 6 bases from J, the junction kept 7 bases outside the gene matches. The CDR3 spells CASKPKDRDGYTF. CDR3 nucleotide sequence: TGTGCCAGCAAACCGAAGGACAGGGATGGCTACACCTTC.

The chain carries TRBV6-1 and TRBJ2-7; perhaps TRBD2 as D (5 bases). CDR3 length: 16 amino acids. The germline V and J ends were trimmed by 6 bases and 2 bases, with 20 bases remaining between them. Germline CDR1 and CDR2: MNHNS and SASEGT. The CDR3 sequence is CASSETRSGNTYEQYF. The CDR3 DNA reads TGTGCCAGCAGCGAAACACGAAGCGGTAATACCTACGAGCAGTACTTC.